The 29 T cell receptor beta chains below all came from one sample that was sequenced in a study of blood T cell repertoires in COVID-19. The method was immunoSEQ multiplex PCR; TCRdb's version includes in-frame clones alone and lacks a portion of them. The repertoire holds about 330,000 clones, with around 90% as singletons. The specimen was PBMCs or T cells enriched from blood (not recorded which). All receptors derive from a man aged 30 to 39 who had recovered from COVID-19.

The chain joins TRBV6-5 to TRBJ2-1; possible D gene TRBD2, 6 bases. Germline V lookup: CDR1 MNHEY, CDR2 SVGAGI. The CDR3 contains 13 residues. V gave up 4 bases and J gave up 7 bases, with 11 bases separating them. In DNA, the CDR3 is TGTGCCAGCAGTTGGGGGGTGAGTAATGAGCAGTTCTTC. It yields the protein CASSWGVSNEQFF.

For the CDR3, the DNA is TGTGCCAGCAGCTTGGACAGTGAAGCTTTCTTT. Translation: CASSLDSEAFF. The rearrangement joins TRBV11-2 to TRBJ1-1; D is perhaps TRBD1 (6 bases). From germline, CDR1 is SGHAT and CDR2 FQNNGV. Between the trimmed V and J ends, which lost 3 bases and 7 bases, there was a span of 6 bases. The CDR3 has 11 residues. Using reference TRBV11-2 and TRBJ1-1 for the parts outside the CDR3, the full variable domain is EAGVAQSPRYKIIEKRQSVAFWCNPISGHATLYWYQQILGQGPKLLIQFQNNGVVDDSQLPKDRFSAERLKGVDSTLKIQPAKLEDSAVYLCASSLDSEAFFGQGTRLTVV.

The V gene is TRBV7-9, the J gene TRBJ1-3, with TRBD1 matching over 10 bases. Germline values: CDR1 SEHNR, CDR2 FQNEAQ (reference sequence). The V and J ends lost 1 base and 4 bases, in that order; junction bases with no gene match: 7. The CDR3 consists of 17 residues. The CDR3: CASSLGPGTGDGNTIYF. As DNA, the CDR3 is TGTGCCAGCAGCTTAGGCCCCGGGACAGGGGACGGAAACACCATATATTTT.

The V and J genes are TRBV27 and TRBJ1-5; D not certain. Germline loops: CDR1 MNHEY, CDR2 SMNVEV (reference sequence). The CDR3 has 15 residues. The V gene lost 1 base and the J gene lost 3 bases, with 10 bases spanning the gap. The CDR3 nucleotides read TGTGCCAGCAGTTTATGGGCAGGCGTCAATCAGCCCCAGCATTTT. It yields the protein CASSLWAGVNQPQHF.

This clone was counted a few times. The chain combines TRBV7-9 with TRBJ2-7, with D perhaps matching TRBD1 (5 bases). CDR3 length: 12 amino acids. The V end was cut by 5 bases, the J end by 4 bases, with 9 bases between. Looked up from germline, CDR1 is SEHNR and CDR2 is FQNEAQ (reference sequence). The CDR3: CASSERGYEQYF. The CDR3 DNA follows: TGTGCCAGCAGCGAAAGGGGTTACGAGCAGTACTTC. The entire variable domain, with the rest obtained from reference TRBV7-9 and TRBJ2-7, is as follows: DTGVSQNPRHKITKRGQNVTFRCDPISEHNRLYWYRQTLGQGPEFLTYFQNEAQLEKSRLLSDRFSAERPKGSFSTLEIQRTEQGDSAMYLCASSERGYEQYFGPGTRLTVT.

The sample holds a few counts of this clone. The gene calls are TRBV27 and TRBJ1-4; TRBD1 might be the D (6 bases). Germline V gives CDR1 MNHEY, CDR2 SMNVEV (reference sequence). This CDR3 is 15 amino acids long. Trimming shortened V by 5 bases and J by 0 bases, and 10 bases separated the two germline ends. The DNA for the CDR3 is TGTGCCAGCAGTGCCTGGGGGCCAACTAATGAAAAACTGTTTTTT. This encodes CASSAWGPTNEKLFF. Full variable domain (remainder filled in from reference TRBV27 and TRBJ1-4): EAQVTQNPRYLITVTGKKLTVTCSQNMNHEYMSWYRQDPGLGLRQIYYSMNVEVTDKGDVPEGYKVSRKEKRNFPLILESPSPNQTSLYFCASSAWGPTNEKLFFGSGTQLSVL.

The genes are TRBV9 and TRBJ2-2; tentatively, D is TRBD2 (5 bases). The CDR3 is 14 residues long. V was shortened by 0 bases and J by 8 bases, with 11 bases between the two germline ends. CDR1 SGDLS and CDR2 YYNGEE come from the germline V gene. Here the CDR3 DNA reads TGTGCCAGCAGCGTAGGGCTAGCTACGGGGGAGCTGTTTTTT. It yields the protein CASSVGLATGELFF.

V is TRBV28 and J is TRBJ1-2, with 9 bases fitting TRBD1. The V and J ends lost 10 bases and 7 bases, in that order; junction bases with no gene match: 13. This CDR3 region has 14 residues. Germline values: CDR1 MDHEN, CDR2 SYDVKM. This CDR3 reads CAIDPGQGPSGYTF. CDR3 sequence (DNA): TGTGCCATTGACCCGGGACAGGGCCCCTCTGGCTACACCTTC.

The chain has TRBV25-1 and TRBJ2-7; D remains ambiguous. CDR1 and CDR2 from the germline V gene are MGHDK and SYGVNS. The CDR3 sequence is 13 residues long. Between the trimmed V and J ends, which lost 0 bases and 1 base, there was a span of 4 bases. The CDR3 protein is CASSEYGSYEQYF. Here the CDR3 DNA reads TGTGCCAGCAGTGAATACGGTTCCTACGAGCAGTACTTC.

This chain connects TRBV5-1 to TRBJ2-7; 10 bases are a match to TRBD1. The CDR3 contains 15 residues. The J segment lost 0 bases and the V segment lost 4 bases, leaving 4 bases of the junction unmatched. Per the germline V gene, CDR1 is SGHRS and CDR2 is YFSETQ. The CDR3 loop reads CASSNGQGVSYEQYF. CDR3 bases: TGCGCCAGCAGCAACGGACAGGGGGTCTCCTACGAGCAGTACTTC.

In nucleotides, the CDR3 is TGCGCCAGCAGTGCCCTTTCGACAGGGACCAATCAGCCCCAGCATTTT. Translation: CASSALSTGTNQPQHF. This chain joins TRBV10-2 and TRBJ1-5, with 7 bases identical to TRBD1. Trimming cost V 4 bases and J 3 bases; bases outside gene matches: 9. CDR3 length equals 16 residues. CDR1 is WSHSY, CDR2 SAAADI, per germline.

The chain joins TRBV12-3 or TRBV12-4 to TRBJ1-5; D gene ambiguous. The CDR3 contains 12 residues. V was pared by 3 bases and J by 6 bases, with 6 bases between. CDR3 amino acids: CASSFYSQPQHF. For the CDR3, the DNA is TGTGCCAGCAGTTTTTACAGTCAGCCCCAGCATTTT.

The chain combines TRBV5-1 with TRBJ1-6; TRBD1 agrees at 7 bases. Germline trimming cut 4 bases from V and 10 bases from J; bases unmatched to any gene: 14. This CDR3 has 16 amino acids. CDR1 and CDR2 from the germline V gene are SGHRS and YFSETQ. The DNA of the CDR3 is TGCGCCAGCAGCACTACCACGACAGGGATGGGATCACCCCTCCACTTT. Protein: CASSTTTTGMGSPLHF.

The chain joins TRBV15 to TRBJ1-5; D gene ambiguous. The germline CDR1 and CDR2 sequences are LNHNV and YYDKDF (reference sequence). Trimming left V 0 bases short and J 9 bases short, with 15 bases between. This CDR3 region has 15 residues. The CDR3 loop is CATSRDQAGFTPQHF. The CDR3 DNA reads as TGTGCCACCAGCAGAGATCAGGCGGGCTTTACGCCCCAGCATTTT.

This clone came up once. The CDR3 DNA reads as TGTGCCTGGAGCGTTGCAGGGGCAACCTACGAGCAGTACTTC. Protein: CAWSVAGATYEQYF. This chain joins TRBV30 and TRBJ2-7, with D possibly being TRBD1 (6 bases). Per germline, CDR1 GTSNPN and CDR2 SVGIG (reference sequence). The V end was cut by 3 bases, the J end by 2 bases, with 14 bases between. This CDR3 has 14 residues.

The V and J genes are TRBV7-9 and TRBJ1-4, with D unresolved. The CDR3 covers 13 residues. V shed 4 bases and J shed 8 bases, with 11 bases lying between them. Germline V lookup: CDR1 SEHNR, CDR2 FQNEAQ (reference sequence). CDR3 region: CASSSGSREKLFF. CDR3 coding DNA: TGTGCCAGCAGCTCGGGATCAAGGGAAAAACTGTTTTTT.

The rearrangement links TRBV27 to TRBJ2-7, with 9 positions matching TRBD2. Unmatched junction bases numbered 9, after V lost 4 bases and J lost 2 bases. This CDR3 contains 16 residues. Germline V lookup: CDR1 MNHEY, CDR2 SMNVEV (reference sequence). This CDR3 is CASSYVSGGFPYEQYF. CDR3 coding DNA: TGTGCCAGCAGTTATGTTAGCGGGGGCTTTCCCTACGAGCAGTACTTC.

This chain connects TRBV5-1 to TRBJ1-2; the match to TRBD1 covers 10 bases. CDR3 length equals 15 residues. V trimming: 4 bases; J trimming: 2 bases; junction bases outside the gene matches: 5. Germline V gives CDR1 SGHRS, CDR2 YFSETQ. Written as DNA, the CDR3 is TGCGCCAGCAGCGGAAGGACAGGGGGAAACTATGGCTACACCTTC. Amino acids: CASSGRTGGNYGYTF.

The V gene is TRBV18, the J gene TRBJ1-3; D is uncertain. This CDR3 contains 17 residues. In germline, CDR1 is KGHSH, CDR2 LQKENI. V lost 3 bases to trimming and J lost 0 bases, with 15 bases between them. CDR3 sequence (DNA): TGTGCCAGCTCACCGAGTTCCCGATTACGCTCTGGAAACACCATATATTTT. Protein sequence: CASSPSSRLRSGNTIYF.

The genes are TRBV6-5 and TRBJ2-3, with D possibly matching TRBD1 (6 bases). The CDR3 is made up of 11 amino acids. The germline V gene has CDR1 MNHEY and CDR2 SVGAGI. This CDR3 is CAERGTDTQYF. The CDR3 nucleotides read TGTGCTGAGAGGGGGACAGATACGCAGTATTTT.

This chain uses TRBV11-3 with TRBJ2-3; tentatively, D is TRBD2 (6 bases). Germline V gene data show CDR1 as SGHNT and CDR2 as YENEEA. The CDR3 covers 16 residues. The V and J ends lost 1 base and 0 bases respectively, with 11 bases between them. The CDR3 spells CASSLGLATSTDTQYF. As DNA, the CDR3 is TGTGCCAGCAGCTTAGGTCTAGCGACTAGCACAGATACGCAGTATTTT.

CDR3 protein: CASSLLDRHTEAFF. DNA of the CDR3: TGCGCCAGCAGCTTGTTAGACAGGCACACTGAAGCTTTCTTT. The chain links TRBV5-1 to TRBJ1-1; TRBD1 might be the D (6 bases). The CDR3 consists of 14 residues. Looked up from germline, CDR1 is SGHRS and CDR2 is YFSETQ. Trimming shortened V by 1 base and J by 3 bases, and 10 bases separated the two germline ends. Full variable domain (remainder filled in from reference TRBV5-1 and TRBJ1-1): KAGVTQTPRYLIKTRGQQVTLSCSPISGHRSVSWYQQTPGQGLQFLFEYFSETQRNKGNFPGRFSGRQFSNSRSEMNVSTLELGDSALYLCASSLLDRHTEAFFGQGTRLTVV.

This clone was seen a single time. This chain joins TRBV28 and TRBJ2-5; D gene ambiguous. CDR1 and CDR2 from the germline V gene are MDHEN and SYDVKM. This CDR3 contains 13 residues. V gave up 2 bases and J gave up 0 bases, with 4 bases separating them. The CDR3 sequence: CASSLAYQETQYF. CDR3 bases: TGTGCCAGCAGTTTAGCGTACCAAGAGACCCAGTACTTC.

V gene TRBV27 combines with J gene TRBJ2-7, with TRBD1 as a possible D gene (6 bases). Germline CDR1 and CDR2: MNHEY and SMNVEV (reference sequence). Trimming pared 2 bases from V and 2 bases from J, leaving 13 bases between. This CDR3 comprises 15 residues. CDR3 sequence (DNA): TGTGCCAGCAGTTTACAGCACAGGGCGGCCTACGAGCAGTACTTC. Protein product: CASSLQHRAAYEQYF.

The V call is TRBV19, the J call TRBJ1-2; D uncertain. The CDR3 covers 13 residues. Trimming removed 3 bases at V and 8 bases at J, with 13 bases between. Germline loops: CDR1 LNHDA, CDR2 SQIVND (reference sequence). The CDR3 protein is CASSMVPRRGYTF. The CDR3 DNA reads as TGTGCCAGTAGTATGGTGCCACGCCGGGGCTACACCTTC.

The chain uses TRBV6-5 and TRBJ1-5, with D possibly TRBD1 on 6 matching bases. The V end lost 4 bases, the J end lost 1 base, and 14 bases lay between the germline ends. In germline, CDR1 is MNHEY, CDR2 SVGAGI. The CDR3 spans 16 residues. Here the CDR3 DNA reads TGTGCCAGCAGTTCCCAGGGGTTAGGCAGCAATCAGCCCCAGCATTTT. It encodes CASSSQGLGSNQPQHF.

The CDR3 coding sequence is TGTGCCAGCAGTTACCCAACCCCGGGGACAGGGATTTCCTATGGCTACACCTTC. Its translation is CASSYPTPGTGISYGYTF. The chain carries TRBV6-2 or TRBV6-3 and TRBJ1-2, with TRBD1 identical over 9 bases. The V gene end was trimmed by 2 bases and the J gene end by 4 bases; junction bases not matched to a gene: 14. CDR3 length: 18 residues. Germline V gene sequence: CDR1 MNHEY, CDR2 SVGEGT.

This clone was counted once. The chain employs TRBV6-5 and TRBJ1-6; 11 nucleotides align to TRBD1. The V gene's germline CDR1 is MNHEY and CDR2 SVGAGI. The CDR3 is 15 amino acids. V dropped 5 bases and J dropped 8; count of bases not matched to a gene: 5. CDR3 in amino acids: CASSPGQGGHSPLHF. CDR3 sequence (DNA): TGTGCCAGCAGTCCGGGACAGGGGGGGCATTCACCCCTCCACTTT.

The chain links TRBV19 to TRBJ1-1; TRBD1 agrees at 7 bases. V lost 4 bases, J lost 1 base, and 6 bases stayed unmatched. This CDR3 spans 15 amino acids. Germline CDR1 and CDR2: LNHDA and SQIVND (reference sequence). Written as DNA, the CDR3 is TGTGCCAGTAGTAAGTACAGGGGCCGGAACACTGAAGCTTTCTTT. Its protein product is CASSKYRGRNTEAFF.